A single sample gave rise to the 27 T cell receptor beta chains below, sequenced in a study of Graves' ophthalmopathy and Graves' hyperthyroidism. RNA transcripts were the template, and TCR beta CDR3 regions were amplified from them. First-round RT-PCR used HTBI primers; second-round multiplex PCR followed. TCRdb called the multiplex PCR reads again in MiXCR, with one record for every CDR3 protein. The profile covers approximately 700,000 distinct CDR3 sequences, with 40% appearing a single time and 44% taken by the ten largest. Input material: peripheral blood. The receptors here all came from an adult man with Graves' ophthalmopathy.

The table lists this clonotype with many counts. This chain links TRBV20-1 with TRBJ1-6, with no clear D. Per germline, CDR1 DFQATT and CDR2 SNEGSKA (reference sequence). The CDR3 is 13 residues long. V dropped 1 base and J dropped 7 bases, with 8 bases sitting between them. The CDR3 region has the DNA TGCAGTGCTAGAGGCGCCACAAATTCACCCCTCCACTTT. Amino acids: CSARGATNSPLHF.

This sequence joins TRBV20-1 and TRBJ2-7; tentatively, D is TRBD2 (6 bases). V was cut by 0 bases and J by 7 bases, with 25 bases left in between. The length of the CDR3 is 17 residues. Germline loops: CDR1 DFQATT, CDR2 SNEGSKA (reference sequence). The DNA for the CDR3 is TGCAGTGCTAGAGACCCAAGGGCGGGGTTTGAGTCGGGGGAGCAGTACTTC. Translation gives CSARDPRAGFESGEQYF.

The sample holds many counts of this clonotype. The rearrangement uses TRBV20-1 and TRBJ1-5; 8 positions match TRBD1. The CDR3 length is 16 residues. Germline values: CDR1 DFQATT, CDR2 SNEGSKA (reference sequence). V shed 4 bases and J 1 base; nucleotides not matched to a gene: 9. Here the CDR3 reads CSATTSGGMSNQPQHF. The CDR3 DNA follows: TGCAGTGCTACCACTTCAGGGGGCATGAGCAATCAGCCCCAGCATTTT.

The rearrangement links TRBV6-6 to TRBJ2-6; no reliable D call. There are 16 residues in the CDR3. From germline, CDR1 is MNHNY and CDR2 SVGAGI (reference sequence). V was clipped by 2 bases and J by 0 bases, with 8 bases between them. CDR3 residues: CASSYVMHSGANVLTF. The DNA of the CDR3 is TGTGCCAGCAGTTACGTTATGCACTCTGGGGCCAACGTCCTGACTTTC.

In this sample, this clonotype turned up many times. V gene TRBV2 combines with J gene TRBJ1-4, with 7 bases lining up with TRBD1. The V gene's germline CDR1 is SNHLY and CDR2 FYNNEI. V lost 7 bases, J lost 2 bases, and 4 bases stayed unmatched. This CDR3 has 14 amino acids. The CDR3: CASNHRGTNEKLFF. The DNA for the CDR3 is TGTGCCAGCAATCACAGGGGCACTAATGAAAAACTGTTTTTT.

This clonotype was found a few times. V usage is TRBV14 and J usage is TRBJ1-2; a weak D match, TRBD1 (6 bases). In germline, CDR1 is SGHDN, CDR2 FVKESK. V gave up 4 bases and J gave up 7 bases, with 16 bases separating them. This CDR3 is built from 14 residues. The CDR3 sequence is CASSPLGGGLGYTF. For the CDR3, the DNA is TGTGCCAGCAGCCCCCTTGGGGGGGGCCTTGGCTACACCTTC. The entire variable domain, with the rest obtained from reference TRBV14 and TRBJ1-2, is as follows: EAGVTQFPSHSVIEKGQTVTLRCDPISGHDNLYWYRRVMGKEIKFLLHFVKESKQDESGMPNNRFLAERTGGTYSTLKVQPAELEDSGVYFCASSPLGGGLGYTFGSGTRLTVV.

The sample holds many counts of this clonotype. CDR3 sequence reads: CSVERQGATGELFF. CDR3 bases: TGCAGCGTTGAGCGACAGGGGGCCACCGGGGAGCTGTTTTTT. The chain links TRBV29-1 to TRBJ2-2; 10 nucleotides line up with TRBD1. The CDR3 totals 14 residues. Germline V gene sequence: CDR1 SQVTM, CDR2 ANQGSEA. V shed 3 bases, J shed 4 bases, and the junction held 2 bases outside the gene matches.

This clonotype has ten or more counts. The chain joins TRBV2 to TRBJ2-5; 7 bases line up with TRBD2. CDR1 SNHLY and CDR2 FYNNEI come from the germline V gene. Germline trimming cut 6 bases from V and 2 bases from J; bases unmatched to any gene: 9. CDR3 length: 15 residues. CDR3 loop: CASRRGAGPQETQYF. The CDR3 bases are TGTGCCAGCAGGAGAGGAGCGGGACCACAAGAGACCCAGTACTTC.

The chain has TRBV9 and TRBJ1-6; D remains ambiguous. CDR1 SGDLS and CDR2 YYNGEE come from the germline V gene. Trimming stripped 5 bases from V and 9 bases from J, with 15 bases between. This CDR3 region has 14 residues. CDR3 amino acids: CASSFPRMGSPLHF. CDR3 in DNA: TGTGCCAGCAGTTTCCCTAGAATGGGTTCACCCCTCCACTTT.

This chain uses TRBV2 with TRBJ2-7; no firm D call. Germline CDR1 is SNHLY and CDR2 is FYNNEI. The CDR3 consists of 13 residues. Trimming shortened V by 9 bases and J by 3 bases, and 15 bases separated the two germline ends. CDR3 protein: CASSIQLRYEQYF. Written as DNA, the CDR3 is TGTGCCAGTAGTATTCAGCTTCGCTACGAGCAGTACTTC.

This clonotype showed up many times. This chain uses TRBV7-9 with TRBJ1-1; no reliable D call. Germline CDR1 SEHNR, CDR2 FQNEAQ (reference sequence). V was clipped by 8 bases and J by 4 bases, with 14 bases between them. This CDR3 is built from 13 residues. CDR3 sequence reads: CASENTRFTEAFF. The DNA of the CDR3 is TGTGCCAGCGAGAACACACGTTTCACTGAAGCTTTCTTT.

Many counts were recorded for this clonotype. The chain is built from TRBV2 and TRBJ1-5; no clear D. The germline V gene has CDR1 SNHLY and CDR2 FYNNEI. The ends were cut back, 3 bases at V and 5 bases at J, with 5 bases in the middle. CDR3 length equals 12 residues. CDR3 DNA: TGTGCCAGCAGTGACGGAGATCAGCCCCAGCATTTT. It translates to CASSDGDQPQHF.

This clonotype has a handful of counts. V is TRBV3-1 and J is TRBJ1-1; 8 nucleotides align to TRBD1. V gave up 5 bases and J gave up 7 bases; unmatched junction bases: 9. The CDR3 spans 14 residues. Germline V gene data show CDR1 as LGHDT and CDR2 as YNNKEL (reference sequence). CDR3 nucleotide sequence: TGTGCCAGCAGCTTACGACAGGGGAAGGATGAAGCTTTCTTT. Amino acids: CASSLRQGKDEAFF.

The chain links TRBV2 to TRBJ2-5; TRBD2 matches 8 bases. The trim removed 6 bases at V and 4 bases at J, leaving 16 bases unmatched. CDR1 and CDR2 from the germline V gene are SNHLY and FYNNEI. This CDR3 has 17 residues. Here the CDR3 DNA reads TGTGCCAGCAGCCAGGATTTCTCAGCGGGAGCAGGAGAGACCCAGTACTTC. Translating it yields CASSQDFSAGAGETQYF.

The chain uses TRBV6-1 and TRBJ1-1, with 8 nucleotides matching TRBD1. The V gene end was trimmed by 5 bases and the J gene end by 2 bases; junction bases not matched to a gene: 7. Germline V gives CDR1 MNHNS, CDR2 SASEGT. The CDR3 has 15 residues. CDR3 DNA sequence: TGTGCCAGCAGTTTATACAGGGGGAAAAACACTGAAGCTTTCTTT. Residues: CASSLYRGKNTEAFF.

This chain links TRBV7-9 with TRBJ2-7; D might be TRBD2 (5 bases). CDR1 and CDR2 (germline): SEHNR, FQNEAQ (reference sequence). Trimming shortened V by 2 bases and J by 2 bases, and 13 bases separated the two germline ends. This CDR3 region has 15 residues. The CDR3 DNA is TGTGCCAGCAGCTTATGGGTCACGAGGGCCTACGAGCAGTACTTC. Translating it yields CASSLWVTRAYEQYF.

The sample holds a few counts of this clonotype. This rearrangement joins TRBV4-1 to TRBJ1-2; 7 bases line up with TRBD1. J gave up 2 bases and V 2 bases, and 8 bases lay outside the gene matches. Germline loops: CDR1 MGHRA, CDR2 YSYEKL. The CDR3 length is 16 residues. CDR3: CASSQSKDRSNYGYTF. DNA for the CDR3: TGCGCCAGCAGCCAATCGAAGGACAGGTCGAACTATGGCTACACCTTC.

This clonotype appeared many times. The chain employs TRBV2 and TRBJ1-1; tentative D call: TRBD1 (5 bases). This CDR3 is 14 amino acids long. CDR1 is SNHLY, CDR2 FYNNEI, per germline. V shed 6 bases and J shed 0 bases, with 11 bases lying between them. DNA for the CDR3: TGTGCCAGCAGAGCGGACATTATGAACACTGAAGCTTTCTTT. It is translated as CASRADIMNTEAFF.

The chain couples TRBV20-1 to TRBJ2-5; 10 bases align to TRBD2. The V gene end was trimmed by 0 bases and the J gene end by 4 bases; junction bases not matched to a gene: 5. Per the germline V gene, CDR1 is DFQATT and CDR2 is SNEGSKA (reference sequence). The CDR3 is made up of 15 amino acids. CDR3: CSARDIRLAGETQYF. In DNA form, the CDR3 reads TGCAGTGCTAGAGATATCCGACTAGCGGGAGAGACCCAGTACTTC.

The J gene is TRBJ2-7, the V gene TRBV7-3; perhaps TRBD1 as D (6 bases). CDR1 is SGHTA and CDR2 is FQGTGA in the germline V gene. V lost 5 bases and J lost 2, with 13 bases in between. The CDR3 is 14 amino acids. This CDR3 reads CASSIGTRTYEQYF. DNA of the CDR3: TGTGCCAGCAGCATCGGGACAAGGACCTACGAGCAGTACTTC.

The chain is built from TRBV29-1 and TRBJ2-7, with 7 bases identical to TRBD1. V gave up 8 bases and J gave up 2 bases; unmatched junction bases: 6. Germline V gives CDR1 SQVTM, CDR2 ANQGSEA. This CDR3 is 12 amino acids long. The CDR3 DNA sequence: TGCAGCTTGGGTACAGGGGCCTACGAGCAGTACTTC. It translates to CSLGTGAYEQYF.

This clonotype was seen repeatedly, ten times or more. This chain joins TRBV7-6 and TRBJ1-2; 8 positions agree with TRBD1. The CDR3 consists of 16 residues. The trim removed 1 base at V and 5 bases at J, leaving 9 bases unmatched. Germline V gene data show CDR1 as SGHVS and CDR2 as FNYEAQ. CDR3 DNA: TGTGCCAGCAGCTTAGTAGGTGGACAGGGACCTTATGGCTACACCTTC. As protein: CASSLVGGQGPYGYTF.

The rearrangement uses TRBV20-1 and TRBJ2-5; tentatively, D is TRBD1 or TRBD2 (6 bases each). V dropped 2 bases and J dropped 4 bases, with 11 bases sitting between them. In germline, CDR1 is DFQATT, CDR2 SNEGSKA (reference sequence). The CDR3 length is 13 residues. The CDR3 nucleotides read TGCAGTGCTAGACGGGGGCGGCGAGAGACCCAGTACTTC. This encodes CSARRGRRETQYF.

CDR3 nucleotides: TGCAGCGTTGGGGCTAGCGGGAGCACTGAGCAGTACTTC. Its protein product is CSVGASGSTEQYF. This sequence joins TRBV29-1 and TRBJ2-7, with 10 nucleotides matching TRBD2. J gave up 7 bases and V 4 bases, and 7 bases lay outside the gene matches. This CDR3 comprises 13 residues. In germline, CDR1 is SQVTM, CDR2 ANQGSEA.

The table lists this clonotype with many counts. The chain couples TRBV11-2 to TRBJ2-7; D unclear. Germline V CDR1 and CDR2: SGHAT, FQNNGV. V was shortened by 8 bases and J by 1 base, with 12 bases between the two germline ends. The CDR3 sequence is 13 residues long. The CDR3 protein is CASSIGVSYEQYF. The CDR3 nucleotides are TGTGCCAGCTCAATCGGAGTATCCTACGAGCAGTACTTC.

This clonotype appeared many times. The chain recombines TRBV2 with TRBJ1-2; 9 positions agree with TRBD1. The CDR3 has 16 amino acids. The ends lost 6 bases at V and 4 bases at J; junction bases unmatched: 12. CDR1 is SNHLY and CDR2 is FYNNEI in the germline V gene. CDR3 sequence: CASSETSGQGLYGYTF. The DNA for the CDR3 is TGTGCCAGCAGCGAAACCTCGGGACAGGGCCTCTATGGCTACACCTTC. Filled out from reference TRBV2 and TRBJ1-2, the complete variable domain reads EPEVTQTPSHQVTQMGQEVILRCVPISNHLYFYWYRQILGQKVEFLVSFYNNEISEKSEIFDDQFSVERPDGSNFTLKIRSTKLEDSAMYFCASSETSGQGLYGYTFGSGTRLTVV.

This clonotype was counted ten times or more. The gene calls are TRBV2 and TRBJ2-5, with unresolved D. The CDR3 is made up of 15 amino acids. Germline CDR1 and CDR2: SNHLY and FYNNEI. The V end was cut by 1 base, the J end by 5 bases, with 14 bases between. CDR3 bases: TGTGCCAGCAGTGAAGATATGGCCCGAGGCGAGACCCAGTACTTC. This translates into CASSEDMARGETQYF. The whole variable domain, filled in from reference TRBV2 and TRBJ2-5, reads EPEVTQTPSHQVTQMGQEVILRCVPISNHLYFYWYRQILGQKVEFLVSFYNNEISEKSEIFDDQFSVERPDGSNFTLKIRSTKLEDSAMYFCASSEDMARGETQYFGPGTRLLVL.